The 2 T cell receptor beta chains below come from one sample, sequenced in a study of neurological immune-mediated disorders. TCRdb processed the 5' RACE reads anew with MiXCR; each CDR3 protein has one entry. Of about 74,000 distinct CDR3 sequences detected, less than 5.5% appear once; the ten largest clones hold around 6.8%. Sequenced material: PBMCs. Receptors were obtained from a man aged 18 to 29 with multiple sclerosis.

This clonotype was found many times. The V and J genes are TRBV5-1 and TRBJ1-4, with 9 bases fitting TRBD1. This CDR3 contains 13 residues. Germline loops: CDR1 SGHRS, CDR2 YFSETQ. V shed 0 bases and J 11 bases; nucleotides not matched to a gene: 2. The CDR3 DNA is TGCGCCAGCAGCTTGGGCGACAGGGGGAAACTGTTTTTT. It is translated as CASSLGDRGKLFF.

A word on this clonotype: The conserved final phenylalanine or tryptophan is absent from the CDR3, which likely points to a read error. The rearrangement uses TRBV12-3 or TRBV12-4 and TRBJ2-7; D possibly matches TRBD1 or TRBD2 (5 bases each). Trimming left V 7 bases short and J 0 bases short, with 13 bases between. There are 14 residues in the CDR3. CDR3 sequence reads: CASTRGENSYEQYN. The CDR3 DNA reads TGTGCCAGCACCCGAGGGGAGAACTCCTACGAGCAGTACAAC.